Below are 21 T cell receptor beta chains sequenced from a single sample in a study of blood T cell repertoires in COVID-19. Measured with immunoSEQ multiplex PCR; TCRdb has only the in-frame clones, and not every one. In the table there are about 190,000 clones, 80% to 85% of which are singletons. The sequenced material came from peripheral blood. Receptors were obtained from a woman aged 40-49 years with acute or convalescent COVID-19.

The V and J genes are TRBV5-1 and TRBJ2-1; TRBD1 matches at 7 bases. Per the germline V gene, CDR1 is SGHRS and CDR2 is YFSETQ. V shed 4 bases and J 2 bases; nucleotides not matched to a gene: 9. This CDR3 is 16 amino acids long. The CDR3 sequence is CASSTGQDPTYNEQFF. CDR3 nucleotide sequence: TGCGCCAGCAGCACTGGACAGGACCCCACCTACAATGAGCAGTTCTTC. The full variable domain, rest sourced from reference TRBV5-1 and TRBJ2-1, is KAGVTQTPRYLIKTRGQQVTLSCSPISGHRSVSWYQQTPGQGLQFLFEYFSETQRNKGNFPGRFSGRQFSNSRSEMNVSTLELGDSALYLCASSTGQDPTYNEQFFGPGTRLTVL.

The CDR3 region is CASSELAGESHEQFF. The CDR3 nucleotides read TGCGCCAGCAGCGAACTAGCGGGGGAGTCTCATGAGCAGTTCTTC. The rearrangement uses TRBV5-1 and TRBJ2-1; 11 bases fit TRBD2. Germline lookup yields CDR1 SGHRS and CDR2 YFSETQ. The V gene end was trimmed by 4 bases and the J gene end by 8 bases; junction bases not matched to a gene: 8. This CDR3 is 15 amino acids long.

The chain is built from TRBV5-1 and TRBJ2-5, with D possibly TRBD2 on 5 matching bases. Trimming removed 5 bases from V and 1 base from J, with 15 bases in between. Germline CDR1 and CDR2: SGHRS and YFSETQ. This CDR3 is built from 15 residues. CDR3 sequence: CASREGSGTQETQYF. DNA of the CDR3: TGCGCCAGCAGAGAGGGTTCGGGAACCCAAGAGACCCAGTACTTC.

The gene calls are TRBV5-4 and TRBJ2-4, with TRBD2 matching 12 bases. The ends lost 3 bases at V and 0 bases at J; junction bases unmatched: 1. The germline V gene has CDR1 SGHNT and CDR2 YYREEE (reference sequence). The CDR3 runs to 16 residues. CDR3 nucleotide sequence: TGTGCCAGCAGCTCGGGACTAGCGGGAGCCAAAAACATTCAGTACTTC. It translates to CASSSGLAGAKNIQYF. The full variable domain, in which reference TRBV5-4 and TRBJ2-4 provide the parts outside the CDR3, is ETGVTQSPTHLIKTRGQQVTLRCSSQSGHNTVSWYQQALGQGPQFIFQYYREEENGRGNFPPRFSGLQFPNYSSELNVNALELDDSALYLCASSSGLAGAKNIQYFGAGTRLSVL.

The rearrangement uses TRBV7-9 and TRBJ1-2, with D unresolved. CDR3 length: 12 residues. Germline V CDR1 and CDR2: SEHNR, FQNEAQ (reference sequence). The V end lost 5 bases, the J end lost 8 bases, and 12 bases lay between the germline ends. The CDR3 sequence is CASSPGGQGYTF. The CDR3 coding sequence is TGTGCCAGCAGCCCTGGAGGTCAGGGCTACACCTTC.

The rearrangement joins TRBV18 to TRBJ1-5; 9 positions match TRBD1. The ends lost 5 bases at V and 5 bases at J; junction bases unmatched: 10. In germline, CDR1 is KGHSH, CDR2 LQKENI. The CDR3 runs 16 residues. CDR3 bases: TGTGCCAGCTCATGGAAACAGGGGGCGGCTGATCAGCCCCAGCATTTT. It codes for CASSWKQGAADQPQHF.

The chain carries TRBV5-1 and TRBJ1-6, with 7 bases identical to TRBD1. Germline lookup yields CDR1 SGHRS and CDR2 YFSETQ. With 0 bases clipped from V and 9 bases from J, the junction kept 3 bases outside the gene matches. The CDR3 length is 14 residues. The CDR3 region has the DNA TGCGCCAGCAGCTTGGGCCAGGGGGGTTCACCCCTCCACTTT. Its translation is CASSLGQGGSPLHF.

The V gene is TRBV3-1 (or the pseudogene TRBV3-2), the J gene TRBJ2-1; D might be TRBD1 (6 bases). This CDR3 is 15 amino acids long. CDR1 LGHDT and CDR2 YNNKEL come from the germline V gene (reference sequence). Trimming cost V 6 bases and J 0 bases, with 12 bases left between them. The CDR3 DNA reads TGTGCCAGCAGGCCGACAGGAATCTCCTACAATGAGCAGTTCTTC. Amino acid sequence: CASRPTGISYNEQFF.

This chain connects TRBV5-1 to TRBJ2-2; no definite D call. Trimming removed 0 bases from V and 4 bases from J, with 4 bases in between. CDR1 and CDR2 (germline): SGHRS, YFSETQ. This CDR3 has 13 amino acids. The CDR3 sequence: CASSLGATGELFF. For the CDR3, the DNA is TGCGCCAGCAGCTTGGGGGCCACCGGGGAGCTGTTTTTT.

The chain combines TRBV6-5 with TRBJ2-3; 7 bases agree with TRBD2. CDR3 size: 16 residues. Trimming took 2 bases from V and 2 from J; bases not matched to a gene: 7. Germline V gene sequence: CDR1 MNHEY, CDR2 SVGAGI. The CDR3 loop reads CASSYGRAPHTDTQYF. CDR3 nucleotides: TGTGCCAGCAGTTACGGGAGGGCCCCGCACACAGATACGCAGTATTTT.

The rearrangement uses TRBV11-2 and TRBJ2-1; TRBD2 aligns across 12 bases. The CDR3 consists of 14 residues. Trimming at V came to 4 bases and at J to 11 bases, leaving 6 bases not matched to a gene. The germline V gene has CDR1 SGHAT and CDR2 FQNNGV. CDR3 amino acids: CASSSGLAGKKQFF. CDR3 nucleotides: TGTGCCAGCAGCTCAGGACTAGCGGGGAAAAAGCAGTTCTTC.

In this sample, this clone turned up once. The sample has other DNA sequences that encode this CDR3 too. CDR3 nucleotides: TGCGCCAGCAGCTTGGGACTAGCGGGGGGCTACAATGAGCAGTTCTTC. The encoded protein is CASSLGLAGGYNEQFF. The chain employs TRBV5-1 and TRBJ2-1; 13 nucleotides align to TRBD2. The V gene's germline CDR1 is SGHRS and CDR2 YFSETQ. This CDR3 spans 16 amino acids. With 0 bases clipped from V and 3 bases from J, the junction kept 0 bases outside the gene matches.

This clone was recorded a few times. The chain links TRBV18 to TRBJ2-3; D is unresolved. V lost 2 bases and J lost 0, with 9 bases in between. The CDR3 is 15 residues long. The germline V gene has CDR1 KGHSH and CDR2 LQKENI. The CDR3 loop is CASSPAETSTDTQYF. The CDR3 DNA reads as TGTGCCAGCTCACCAGCGGAAACTAGCACAGATACGCAGTATTTT.

The V call is TRBV13, the J call TRBJ2-1, with TRBD1 identical over 11 bases. The V gene's germline CDR1 is PRHDT and CDR2 FYEKMQ (reference sequence). The ends lost 5 bases at V and 4 bases at J; junction bases unmatched: 4. This CDR3 spans 15 amino acids. CDR3 amino acids: CASSAGDRGYNEQFF. The DNA for the CDR3 is TGTGCCAGCAGCGCGGGGGACAGGGGGTACAATGAGCAGTTCTTC.

This clone was counted a few times. The V and J genes are TRBV2 and TRBJ2-4; no reliable D call. Germline values: CDR1 SNHLY, CDR2 FYNNEI. The V end lost 5 bases, the J end lost 7 bases, and 18 bases lay between the germline ends. The CDR3 covers 15 residues. CDR3 bases: TGTGCCAGCAGTCGTTCATCTGCAGGTTTTAACATTCAGTACTTC. Protein: CASSRSSAGFNIQYF.

This chain links TRBV15 with TRBJ1-1; D gene ambiguous. The CDR3 has 14 residues. The V and J ends lost 1 base and 7 bases respectively, with 13 bases between them. The germline V gene encodes CDR1 LNHNV and CDR2 YYDKDF (reference sequence). DNA of the CDR3: TGTGCCACCAGCAGAGCCCAGCTAGAGGGTGAAGCTTTCTTT. Residues: CATSRAQLEGEAFF.

The rearrangement links TRBV6-5 to TRBJ1-2; possible D gene TRBD1, 5 bases. Germline assignment: CDR1 MNHEY and CDR2 SVGAGI. Trimming cost V 0 bases and J 1 base, with 9 bases left between them. The length of the CDR3 is 15 residues. The CDR3 protein is CASSYSGHHNYGYTF. The CDR3 region has the DNA TGTGCCAGCAGTTACTCAGGACACCATAACTATGGCTACACCTTC.

DNA for the CDR3: TGTGCCAGCAGTCGGGATGAGAACACTGAAGCTTTCTTT. It yields the protein CASSRDENTEAFF. V is TRBV28 and J is TRBJ1-1; D gene unclear. CDR1 MDHEN and CDR2 SYDVKM come from the germline V gene. The CDR3 contains 13 residues. The ends were cut back, 5 bases at V and 1 base at J, with 8 bases in the middle.

This chain connects TRBV12-3 or TRBV12-4 to TRBJ2-7, with D possibly TRBD1 on 5 matching bases. The ends were cut back, 2 bases at V and 13 bases at J, with 15 bases in the middle. This CDR3 comprises 12 residues. This CDR3 reads CASSLSIDSKYF. Here the CDR3 DNA reads TGTGCCAGCAGTTTAAGCATCGACAGTAAATACTTC.

This clone was detected only once. V gene TRBV5-1 combines with J gene TRBJ1-1; 8 positions agree with TRBD1. Unmatched junction bases numbered 9, after V lost 4 bases and J lost 4 bases. Germline CDR1 SGHRS, CDR2 YFSETQ. CDR3 length: 15 amino acids. CDR3 DNA sequence: TGCGCCAGCAGCCCGTTTCAGGGGGCAGGCACTGAAGCTTTCTTT. Protein product: CASSPFQGAGTEAFF. The whole variable domain, filled in from reference TRBV5-1 and TRBJ1-1, reads KAGVTQTPRYLIKTRGQQVTLSCSPISGHRSVSWYQQTPGQGLQFLFEYFSETQRNKGNFPGRFSGRQFSNSRSEMNVSTLELGDSALYLCASSPFQGAGTEAFFGQGTRLTVV.

This clone came up once. The gene calls are TRBV7-9 and TRBJ2-6; D remains ambiguous. V lost 3 bases and J lost 4, with 7 bases in between. The V gene's germline CDR1 is SEHNR and CDR2 FQNEAQ (reference sequence). The CDR3 totals 14 residues. The CDR3: CASSFSSGANVLTF. For the CDR3, the DNA is TGTGCCAGCAGCTTTTCCTCCGGGGCCAACGTCCTGACTTTC.